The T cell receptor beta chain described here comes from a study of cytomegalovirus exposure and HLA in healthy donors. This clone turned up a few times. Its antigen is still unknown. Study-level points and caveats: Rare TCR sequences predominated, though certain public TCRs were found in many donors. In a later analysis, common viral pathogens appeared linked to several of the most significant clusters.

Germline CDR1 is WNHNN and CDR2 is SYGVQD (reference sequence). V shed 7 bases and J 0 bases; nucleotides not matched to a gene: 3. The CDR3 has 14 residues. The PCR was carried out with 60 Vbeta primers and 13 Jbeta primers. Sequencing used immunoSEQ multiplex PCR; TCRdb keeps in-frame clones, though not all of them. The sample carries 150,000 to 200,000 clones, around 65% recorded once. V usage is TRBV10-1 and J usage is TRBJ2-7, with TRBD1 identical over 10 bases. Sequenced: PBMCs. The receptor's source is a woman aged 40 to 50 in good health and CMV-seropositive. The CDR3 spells CASKRTGGSYEQYF. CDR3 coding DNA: TGCGCCAGCAAGAGGACAGGGGGCTCCTACGAGCAGTACTTC.